These 21 T cell receptor beta chains came from one sample sequenced in a study of cytomegalovirus exposure and HLA in healthy donors. The study ran its PCR with 60 Vbeta and 13 Jbeta primers. Data came from immunoSEQ multiplex PCR; TCRdb stores just in-frame clones and leaves some out. The sample yields fewer than 200,000 clones, about four fifths seen once. The specimen sequenced was PBMCs. Every receptor here comes from a male donor in good health and CMV-seronegative.

This chain uses TRBV9 with TRBJ2-5, with a possible D match to TRBD2 (5 bases). CDR1 is SGDLS and CDR2 is YYNGEE in the germline V gene. The CDR3 spans 15 residues. Trimming removed 0 bases at V and 2 bases at J, with 11 bases between. The CDR3 here is CASSVEARVQETQYF. The CDR3 DNA follows: TGTGCCAGCAGCGTAGAAGCGAGGGTTCAAGAGACCCAGTACTTC.

V usage is TRBV19 and J usage is TRBJ1-4, with 9 bases fitting TRBD1. CDR1 LNHDA and CDR2 SQIVND come from the germline V gene (reference sequence). V was clipped by 7 bases and J by 5 bases; unmatched bases: 8. The CDR3 contains 15 residues. CDR3 sequence reads: CASTIGGTGNEKLFF. The DNA for the CDR3 is TGTGCCAGTACCATCGGGGGGACAGGGAATGAAAAACTGTTTTTT.

This clone appeared a few times. CDR3 DNA: TGTGCCAGCAGCGTGACTAGCGGGAGGAATGAGCAGTTCTTC. Translating it yields CASSVTSGRNEQFF. The genes are TRBV9 and TRBJ2-1; 13 bases are shared with TRBD2. The ends lost 2 bases at V and 7 bases at J; junction bases unmatched: 0. CDR3 length equals 14 residues. The V gene's germline CDR1 is SGDLS and CDR2 YYNGEE.

The rearrangement joins TRBV7-9 to TRBJ1-2, with 7 bases fitting TRBD1. The CDR3 has 16 amino acids. Losses at the gene ends were 1 base for V and 4 bases for J; bases not matched to a gene: 9. Germline CDR1 reads SEHNR; CDR2 reads FQNEAQ (reference sequence). The CDR3 sequence is CASSLDLRQGGYGYTF. Written as DNA, the CDR3 is TGTGCCAGCAGCTTAGATCTTCGACAGGGTGGCTATGGCTACACCTTC.

This chain joins TRBV7-2 and TRBJ2-7, with 7 bases matching TRBD2. Germline V lookup: CDR1 SGHTA, CDR2 FQGNSA. The ends lost 7 bases at V and 2 bases at J; junction bases unmatched: 17. This CDR3 has 17 amino acids. The CDR3 region is CASNSGTGPGAAYEQYF. CDR3 bases: TGTGCCAGCAACAGCGGGACCGGCCCCGGGGCGGCCTACGAGCAGTACTTC.

This rearrangement joins TRBV5-4 to TRBJ2-2, with D perhaps TRBD1 (5 bases). Per the germline V gene, CDR1 is SGHNT and CDR2 is YYREEE (reference sequence). Trimming shortened V by 2 bases and J by 6 bases, and 14 bases separated the two germline ends. This CDR3 region has 15 residues. Written as DNA, the CDR3 is TGTGCCAGCAGCTTTCAGGGATTAAACGCCGGGGAGCTGTTTTTT. The encoded protein is CASSFQGLNAGELFF.

The CDR3 DNA sequence: TGTGCCAGCAGTGAAGTTGGGACAAGGGATGAGCAGTTCTTC. This gives the protein CASSEVGTRDEQFF. The chain uses TRBV2 and TRBJ2-1, with D possibly matching TRBD1 (6 bases). Germline V gives CDR1 SNHLY, CDR2 FYNNEI. The CDR3 length is 14 residues. V was clipped by 1 base and J by 8 bases, with 12 bases between them. Combining the CDR3 with reference TRBV2 and TRBJ2-1 gives the whole variable domain EPEVTQTPSHQVTQMGQEVILRCVPISNHLYFYWYRQILGQKVEFLVSFYNNEISEKSEIFDDQFSVERPDGSNFTLKIRSTKLEDSAMYFCASSEVGTRDEQFFGPGTRLTVL.

This clone has a single count. The chain joins TRBV27 to TRBJ1-4; the D gene is possibly TRBD1 (5 bases). Trimming left V 0 bases short and J 7 bases short, with 12 bases between. The germline CDR1 and CDR2 sequences are MNHEY and SMNVEV (reference sequence). The CDR3 length is 15 residues. The CDR3 sequence: CASSLSLQGREKLFF. CDR3 in DNA: TGTGCCAGCAGTTTATCTCTCCAGGGCCGTGAAAAACTGTTTTTT.

Notes on this clone: Other DNA sequences of this sample code for an identical CDR3. J is TRBJ1-1 and V is TRBV19, with no clear D. Germline CDR1 reads LNHDA; CDR2 reads SQIVND (reference sequence). V shed 1 base and J shed 1 base, with 7 bases lying between them. This CDR3 spans 14 amino acids. CDR3 in DNA: TGTGCCAGTAGTATAGTAGGAGGGAACACTGAAGCTTTCTTT. This encodes CASSIVGGNTEAFF.

The rearrangement links TRBV6-5 to TRBJ1-3, with D hard to call. This CDR3 is built from 14 residues. Germline V gene data show CDR1 as MNHEY and CDR2 as SVGAGI. The V end was cut by 3 bases, the J end by 4 bases, with 10 bases between. The DNA of the CDR3 is TGTGCCAGCAGTTATGAGGCCGGGGGAAACACCATATATTTT. Protein: CASSYEAGGNTIYF.

V gene TRBV11-3 combines with J gene TRBJ2-1, with D perhaps TRBD2 (5 bases). The CDR3 length is 13 residues. V was shortened by 3 bases and J by 10 bases, with 13 bases between the two germline ends. From germline, CDR1 is SGHNT and CDR2 YENEEA. The CDR3 is CASSFRGLEEQFF. In nucleotides, the CDR3 is TGTGCCAGCAGCTTCCGAGGGTTGGAGGAGCAGTTCTTC.

In this sample, this clone turned up once. This chain uses TRBV19 with TRBJ1-5; tentative D call: TRBD1 (5 bases). CDR1 LNHDA and CDR2 SQIVND come from the germline V gene (reference sequence). CDR3 size: 16 residues. V was clipped by 6 bases and J by 4 bases, with 19 bases between them. The CDR3 here is CASRRGDKGENQPQHF. As DNA, the CDR3 is TGTGCCAGTAGACGTGGAGACAAAGGGGAAAATCAGCCCCAGCATTTT.

The chain links TRBV10-3 to TRBJ2-1; 9 bases agree with TRBD1. CDR1 and CDR2 (germline): ENHRY, SYGVKD. The CDR3 loop spans 17 amino acids. Trimming cost V 5 bases and J 3 bases; bases outside gene matches: 11. In DNA, the CDR3 is TGTGCCATCAGTCCGACCACGGGACAGGGTTTCTACAATGAGCAGTTCTTC. This sequence encodes CAISPTTGQGFYNEQFF.

As regards this clone: The junction and the germline gene differ at one end; a read error may be behind it. The rearrangement uses TRBV7-9 and TRBJ2-7, with TRBD1 matching over 7 bases. Germline V lookup: CDR1 SEHNR, CDR2 FQNEAQ (reference sequence). The CDR3 has 16 amino acids. This CDR3 is CSSSLAATGLVYEQYF. CDR3 DNA sequence: TGTTCCAGCAGCTTAGCCGCGACAGGGTTGGTCTACGAGCAGTACTTC.

V is TRBV6-5 and J is TRBJ2-1, with D possibly being TRBD2 (7 bases). CDR3 length: 15 residues. V was pared by 2 bases and J by 3 bases, with 11 bases between. Germline V CDR1 and CDR2: MNHEY, SVGAGI. The CDR3 DNA is TGTGCCAGCAGTTACCGGGGGGCTGGCTACAATGAGCAGTTCTTC. The encoded protein is CASSYRGAGYNEQFF.

The rearrangement joins TRBV27 to TRBJ2-2, with 7 nucleotides matching TRBD1. J lost 3 bases, V lost 7 bases, and 11 bases had no gene match. The CDR3 consists of 16 residues. CDR1 and CDR2 (germline): MNHEY, SMNVEV (reference sequence). CDR3 DNA: TGTGCCAGCACCGGGGCTGGGACAGCTTACACCGGGGAGCTGTTTTTT. It yields the protein CASTGAGTAYTGELFF.

This chain links TRBV5-1 with TRBJ1-1, with D perhaps matching TRBD1 (5 bases). The germline V gene has CDR1 SGHRS and CDR2 YFSETQ. This CDR3 spans 18 amino acids. With 0 bases removed from V and 0 bases from J, the gap between germline ends came to 18 bases. The CDR3 sequence is CASSLGTGKGNLNTEAFF. The DNA for the CDR3 is TGCGCCAGCAGCTTGGGAACCGGAAAGGGGAACTTGAACACTGAAGCTTTCTTT.

The rearrangement uses TRBV6-1 and TRBJ2-2; D is perhaps TRBD2 (5 bases). Trimming removed 1 base at V and 5 bases at J, with 14 bases between. Germline loops: CDR1 MNHNS, CDR2 SASEGT. CDR3 length: 16 residues. The chain's CDR3 is CASSEGSGVGTGELFF. The DNA of the CDR3 is TGTGCCAGCAGTGAAGGGAGCGGAGTTGGGACCGGGGAGCTGTTTTTT.

This chain joins TRBV7-9 and TRBJ2-1; TRBD2 matches at 9 bases. Losses at the gene ends were 5 bases for V and 4 bases for J; bases not matched to a gene: 12. The length of the CDR3 is 17 residues. The V gene's germline CDR1 is SEHNR and CDR2 FQNEAQ (reference sequence). The DNA of the CDR3 is TGTGCCAGCAGCCCACCCATCCGACTAGCGGTGTACAATGAGCAGTTCTTC. Protein product: CASSPPIRLAVYNEQFF.

The chain employs TRBV30 and TRBJ2-3, with TRBD2 as a possible D gene (6 bases). CDR1 is GTSNPN and CDR2 is SVGIG in the germline V gene (reference sequence). The CDR3 has 11 amino acids. V was shortened by 5 bases and J by 7 bases, with 10 bases between the two germline ends. The chain's CDR3 is CAWLLANTQYF. The CDR3 region has the DNA TGTGCCTGGTTACTAGCAAATACGCAGTATTTT.

The chain is built from TRBV2 and TRBJ2-3; possibly TRBD2 for D (5 bases). V lost 5 bases and J 3 bases, leaving 6 bases between the germline ends. The CDR3 runs 12 residues. CDR1 and CDR2 from the germline V gene are SNHLY and FYNNEI. This CDR3 reads CASSRTTDTQYF. DNA of the CDR3: TGTGCCAGCAGTAGGACTACAGATACGCAGTATTTT.